The present entry profiles one T cell receptor (beta chain) with its context. Its specificity is not known. These data belong to a study of post-analysis software for immune sequencing data. The overall study: As for disease course, relapsing-remitting, secondary progressive and progressive-relapsing multiple sclerosis were all included.

General observations from the study: Elevated frequency relative to controls characterized several TRBV segments in patients, TRBV5-6, TRBV5-1 and TRBV20-1 among them.

The length of the CDR3 is 15 residues. The V gene's germline CDR1 is SNHLY and CDR2 FYNNEI. cDNA libraries for TCR beta contained unique molecular identifiers. Each sample of about 0.9 to 11 million input T cells yielded 500,000 or so cDNA molecules, so each molecule approximated one T cell. TCRdb reprocessed the PCR reads via MiXCR and lists one record per CDR3 protein. The table lists hundreds of thousands of distinct CDR3 sequences, approximately 53% of them singletons. The sample consisted of blood. This TCR was recovered from a girl aged 10-17 years with multiple sclerosis. The J gene is TRBJ2-4, the V gene TRBV2; D might be TRBD1 or TRBD2, each matching 5 bases. The J call is uncertain, as TRBJ2-7 better fits the DNA end. CDR3 nucleotide sequence: TGTGCCAGCAGTTCACCGGGACCTCGCACCTACGAGCAGTACTTC. Encoded protein: CASSSPGPRTYEQYF.